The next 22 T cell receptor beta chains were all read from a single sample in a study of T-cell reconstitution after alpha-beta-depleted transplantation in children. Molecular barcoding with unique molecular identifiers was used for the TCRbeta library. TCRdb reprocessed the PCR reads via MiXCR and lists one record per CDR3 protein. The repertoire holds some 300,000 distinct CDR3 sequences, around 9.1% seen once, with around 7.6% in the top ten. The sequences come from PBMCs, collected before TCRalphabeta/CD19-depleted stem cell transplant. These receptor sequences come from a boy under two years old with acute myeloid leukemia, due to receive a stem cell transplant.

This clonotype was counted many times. CDR3 sequence: CASSSGGYRGQHTGELFF. The CDR3 coding sequence is TGCGCCAGCAGCTCTGGCGGCTACAGGGGGCAGCACACCGGGGAGCTGTTTTTT. The V and J genes are TRBV5-1 and TRBJ2-2, with TRBD1 matching over 9 bases. Trimming cost V 3 bases and J 3 bases; bases outside gene matches: 12. The CDR3 loop spans 18 amino acids. CDR1 and CDR2 from the germline V gene are SGHRS and YFSETQ.

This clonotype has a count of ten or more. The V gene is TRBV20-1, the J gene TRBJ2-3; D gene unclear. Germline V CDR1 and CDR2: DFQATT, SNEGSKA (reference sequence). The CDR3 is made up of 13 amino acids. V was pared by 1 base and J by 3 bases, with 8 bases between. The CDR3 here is CSARGTKTDTQYF. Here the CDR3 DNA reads TGCAGTGCTAGAGGGACCAAGACAGATACGCAGTATTTT.

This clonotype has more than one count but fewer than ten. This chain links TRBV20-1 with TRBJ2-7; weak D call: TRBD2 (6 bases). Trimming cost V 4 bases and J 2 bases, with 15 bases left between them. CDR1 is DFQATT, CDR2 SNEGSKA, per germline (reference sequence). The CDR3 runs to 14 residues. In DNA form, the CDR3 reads TGCAGTGCTACCTCCTCAGGGAGGCCCTACGAGCAGTACTTC. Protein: CSATSSGRPYEQYF.

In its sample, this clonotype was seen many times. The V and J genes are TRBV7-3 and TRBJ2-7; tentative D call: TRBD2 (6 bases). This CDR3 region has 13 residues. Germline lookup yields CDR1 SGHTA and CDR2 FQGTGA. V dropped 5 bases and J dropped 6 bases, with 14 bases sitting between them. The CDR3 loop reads CASSREFSIEQYF. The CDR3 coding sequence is TGTGCCAGCAGCCGGGAGTTTTCGATCGAGCAGTACTTC.

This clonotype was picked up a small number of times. The CDR3 region has the DNA TGTGCCAGCAGTTATCATAACGGGACTAGCGGGAGGGCCGGGACAGATACGCAGTATTTT. Protein product: CASSYHNGTSGRAGTDTQYF. The chain uses TRBV27 and TRBJ2-3; TRBD2 matches at 16 bases. CDR3 size: 20 residues. J lost 3 bases, V lost 4 bases, and 13 bases had no gene match. Germline loops: CDR1 MNHEY, CDR2 SMNVEV (reference sequence).

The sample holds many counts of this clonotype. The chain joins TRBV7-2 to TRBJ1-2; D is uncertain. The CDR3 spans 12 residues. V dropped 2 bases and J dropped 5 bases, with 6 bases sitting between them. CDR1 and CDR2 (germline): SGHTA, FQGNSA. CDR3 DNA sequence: TGTGCCAGCAGCTTAATACGGTATGGCTACACCTTC. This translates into CASSLIRYGYTF. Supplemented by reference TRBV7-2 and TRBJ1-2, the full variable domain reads GAGVSQSPSNKVTEKGKDVELRCDPISGHTALYWYRQSLGQGLEFLIYFQGNSAPDKSGLPSDRFSAERTGGSVSTLTIQRTQQEDSAVYLCASSLIRYGYTFGSGTRLTVV.

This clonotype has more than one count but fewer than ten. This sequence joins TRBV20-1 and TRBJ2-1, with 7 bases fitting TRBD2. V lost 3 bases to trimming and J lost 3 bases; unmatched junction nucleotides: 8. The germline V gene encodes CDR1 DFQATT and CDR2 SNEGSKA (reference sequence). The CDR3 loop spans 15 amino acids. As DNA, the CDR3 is TGCAGTGCTAGGGTCGTTAGCGGGTTCTACAATGAGCAGTTCTTC. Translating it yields CSARVVSGFYNEQFF.

The CDR3 nucleotides read TGTGCCAGCAGCCCAGCCGCGAACATCTATGAAAAACTGTTTTTT. The encoded protein is CASSPAANIYEKLFF. V gene TRBV7-9 combines with J gene TRBJ1-4; D call uncertain. This CDR3 has 15 residues. V was cut by 5 bases and J by 6 bases, with 16 bases left in between. The germline CDR1 and CDR2 sequences are SEHNR and FQNEAQ (reference sequence).

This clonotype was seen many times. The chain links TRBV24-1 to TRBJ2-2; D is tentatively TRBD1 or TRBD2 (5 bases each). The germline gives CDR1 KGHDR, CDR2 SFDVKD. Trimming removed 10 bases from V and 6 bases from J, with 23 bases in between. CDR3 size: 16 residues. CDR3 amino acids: CATSSGPRWGSGELFF. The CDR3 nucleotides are TGTGCCACAAGTTCGGGACCCCGATGGGGCTCCGGGGAGCTGTTTTTT.

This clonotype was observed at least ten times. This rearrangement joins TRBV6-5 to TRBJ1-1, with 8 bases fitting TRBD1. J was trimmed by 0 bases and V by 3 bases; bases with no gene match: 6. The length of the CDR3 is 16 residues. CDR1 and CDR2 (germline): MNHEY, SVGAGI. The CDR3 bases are TGTGCCAGCAGTTATGCCAGGGGGCCTATGAACACTGAAGCTTTCTTT. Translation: CASSYARGPMNTEAFF.

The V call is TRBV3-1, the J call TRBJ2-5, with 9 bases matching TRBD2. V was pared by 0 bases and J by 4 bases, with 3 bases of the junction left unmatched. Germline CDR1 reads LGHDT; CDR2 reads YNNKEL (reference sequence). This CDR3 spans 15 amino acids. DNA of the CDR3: TGTGCCAGCAGCCAAGATGCGGGAGGGAGAGAGACCCAGTACTTC. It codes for CASSQDAGGRETQYF.

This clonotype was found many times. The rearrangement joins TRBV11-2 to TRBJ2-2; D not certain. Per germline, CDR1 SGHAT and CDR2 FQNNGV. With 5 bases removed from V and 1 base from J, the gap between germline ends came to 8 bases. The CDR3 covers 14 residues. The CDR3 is CASSLTLNTGELFF. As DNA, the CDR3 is TGTGCCAGCAGCCTAACTCTGAACACCGGGGAGCTGTTTTTT. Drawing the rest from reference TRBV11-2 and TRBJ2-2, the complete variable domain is EAGVAQSPRYKIIEKRQSVAFWCNPISGHATLYWYQQILGQGPKLLIQFQNNGVVDDSQLPKDRFSAERLKGVDSTLKIQPAKLEDSAVYLCASSLTLNTGELFFGEGSRLTVL.

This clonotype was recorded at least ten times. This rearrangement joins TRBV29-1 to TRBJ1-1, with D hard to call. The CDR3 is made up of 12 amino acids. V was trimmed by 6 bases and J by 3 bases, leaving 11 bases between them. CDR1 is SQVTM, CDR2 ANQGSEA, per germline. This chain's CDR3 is CSVYRLDTEAFF. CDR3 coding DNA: TGCAGCGTGTATCGACTGGACACTGAAGCTTTCTTT.

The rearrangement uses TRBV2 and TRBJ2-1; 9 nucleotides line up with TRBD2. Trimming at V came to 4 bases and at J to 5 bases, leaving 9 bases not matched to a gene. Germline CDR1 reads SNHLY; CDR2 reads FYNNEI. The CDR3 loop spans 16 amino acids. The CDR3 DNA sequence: TGTGCCAGCAGTGCCTTAGCGGGAGAGTCCGACAATGAGCAGTTCTTC. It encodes CASSALAGESDNEQFF.

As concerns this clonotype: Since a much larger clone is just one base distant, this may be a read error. This CDR3 reads CASSFVPGPSSYEQYF. As DNA, the CDR3 is TGCGCCAGCAGCTTTGTACCAGGGCCTTCGTCCTACGAGCAGTACTTC. The chain recombines TRBV5-1 with TRBJ2-7, with a weak D call TRBD1 (5 bases). The germline CDR1 and CDR2 sequences are SGHRS and YFSETQ. The CDR3 length is 16 residues. Between the trimmed V and J ends, which lost 2 bases and 1 base, there was a span of 16 bases. The entire variable domain, with the rest obtained from reference TRBV5-1 and TRBJ2-7, is as follows: KAGVTQTPRYLIKTRGQQVTLSCSPISGHRSVSWYQQTPGQGLQFLFEYFSETQRNKGNFPGRFSGRQFSNSRSEMNVSTLELGDSALYLCASSFVPGPSSYEQYFGPGTRLTVT.

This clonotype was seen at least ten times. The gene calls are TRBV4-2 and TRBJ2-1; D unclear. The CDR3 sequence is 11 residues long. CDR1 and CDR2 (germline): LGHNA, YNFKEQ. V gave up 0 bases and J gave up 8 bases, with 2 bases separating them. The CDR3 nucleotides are TGTGCCAGCAGCCAAGAGTATGAGCAGTTCTTC. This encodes CASSQEYEQFF.

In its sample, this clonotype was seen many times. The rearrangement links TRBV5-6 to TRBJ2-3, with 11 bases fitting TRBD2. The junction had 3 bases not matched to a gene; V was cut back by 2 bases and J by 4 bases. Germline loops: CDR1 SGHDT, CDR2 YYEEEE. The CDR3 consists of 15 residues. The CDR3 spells CASSLLAGEADTQYF. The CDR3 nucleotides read TGTGCCAGCAGCTTACTAGCGGGAGAGGCAGATACGCAGTATTTT.

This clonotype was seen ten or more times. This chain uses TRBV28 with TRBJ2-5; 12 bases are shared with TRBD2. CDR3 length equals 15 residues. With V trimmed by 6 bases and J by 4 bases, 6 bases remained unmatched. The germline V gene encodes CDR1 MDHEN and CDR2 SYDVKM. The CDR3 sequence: CASSILAGGGETQYF. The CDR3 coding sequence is TGTGCCAGCAGCATACTAGCGGGAGGAGGAGAGACCCAGTACTTC. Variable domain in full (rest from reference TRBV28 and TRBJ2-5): DVKVTQSSRYLVKRTGEKVFLECVQDMDHENMFWYRQDPGLGLRLIYFSYDVKMKEKGDIPEGYSVSREKKERFSLILESASTNQTSMYLCASSILAGGGETQYFGPGTRLLVL.

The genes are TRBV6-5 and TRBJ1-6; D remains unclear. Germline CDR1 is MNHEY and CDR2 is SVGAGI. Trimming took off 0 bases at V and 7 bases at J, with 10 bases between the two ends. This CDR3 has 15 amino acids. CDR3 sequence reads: CASSYSGRRNSPLHF. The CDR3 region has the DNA TGTGCCAGCAGTTACTCCGGCAGGAGGAATTCACCCCTCCACTTT.

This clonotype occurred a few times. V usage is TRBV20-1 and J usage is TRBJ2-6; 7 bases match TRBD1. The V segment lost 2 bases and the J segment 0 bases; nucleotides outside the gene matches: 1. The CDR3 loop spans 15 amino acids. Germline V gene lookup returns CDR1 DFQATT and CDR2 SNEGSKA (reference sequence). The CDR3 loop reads CSARRDSSGANVLTF. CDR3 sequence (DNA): TGCAGTGCTAGAAGGGACAGCTCTGGGGCCAACGTCCTGACTTTC.

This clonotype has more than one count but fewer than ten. CDR3 bases: TGCAGTGCTAGAGCGGTCCCTAGCGCACAAGAGACCCAGTACTTC. Translating it yields CSARAVPSAQETQYF. V usage is TRBV20-1 and J usage is TRBJ2-5, with D perhaps TRBD2 (6 bases). The CDR3 has 15 amino acids. The germline gives CDR1 DFQATT, CDR2 SNEGSKA (reference sequence). V lost 1 base and J 2 bases, leaving 14 bases between the germline ends.

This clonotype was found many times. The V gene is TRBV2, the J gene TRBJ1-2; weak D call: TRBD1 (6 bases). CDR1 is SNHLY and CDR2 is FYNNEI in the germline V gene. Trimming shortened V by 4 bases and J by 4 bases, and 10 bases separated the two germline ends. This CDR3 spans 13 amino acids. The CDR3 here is CASSAGTPYGYTF. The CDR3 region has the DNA TGTGCCAGCAGTGCCGGGACACCCTATGGCTACACCTTC.